This T cell receptor (beta chain) appears in the sequencing data of a study of blood T cell repertoires in COVID-19. TCRdb's table, derived via immunoSEQ multiplex PCR, lists solely in-frame clones and lacks some. The sample yields around 160,000 clones, around 90% seen once. The length of the CDR3 is 13 residues. The V and J ends lost 6 bases and 2 bases respectively, with 10 bases between them. From germline, CDR1 is SGHDN and CDR2 FVKESK. The sequence derives from a man aged 18 to 29 with acute or convalescent COVID-19. The sequenced sample consisted of peripheral blood. This sequence joins TRBV14 and TRBJ1-2; D perhaps matches TRBD1 (6 bases). Here the CDR3 DNA reads TGTGCCAGCAGTCGGACAGCCAACTATGGCTACACCTTC. It yields the protein CASSRTANYGYTF.